This section outlines one T cell receptor (beta chain) sequence together with its context. Germline CDR1 is MNHEY and CDR2 is SVGEGT. Germline trimming cut 2 bases from V and 10 bases from J; bases unmatched to any gene: 8. The CDR3 loop spans 14 amino acids. These data originate in a study of blood T cell repertoires in COVID-19. About the research overall: The United States, Italy and Spain supplied acute and convalescent COVID-19 samples.

The table came from immunoSEQ multiplex PCR; TCRdb's copy has only in-frame clones and leaves some out. The sample shows 270,000 or so clones, 90% of them seen only once. The chain uses TRBV6-2 or TRBV6-3 and TRBJ2-1, with TRBD1 matching over 7 bases. Material for sequencing was peripheral blood. The receptor's source is a woman aged 55-69 years with COVID-19, enrolled during active disease. The CDR3 DNA is TGTGCCAGCAGTTACCCGGGACAGCCACAAGAGCAGTTCTTC. Translated: CASSYPGQPQEQFF.